Included here is one T cell receptor beta chain sequence, with context. The CDR3 is 12 amino acids. CDR1 and CDR2 from the germline V gene are GTSNPN and SVGIG (reference sequence). The V gene lost 1 base and the J gene lost 5 bases, with 8 bases spanning the gap. Through Arm-PCR of CDR3 regions and iRepertoire HTBI primers, TCR beta libraries were built. TCRdb reprocessed the multiplex PCR reads via MiXCR and lists one record per CDR3 protein. The profile shows 350,000 to 500,000 distinct CDR3 sequences, about 15% of them singletons. These data belong to a study of regulatory T cells in long-lasting Graves disease. Documented time point: newly diagnosed GD, antithyroid drugs for less than 3 months. PBMCs provided the RNA from which the TCR library was made. The same data also contributed to another study, on T cells in Graves' hyperthyroidism and ophthalmopathy.

The chain recombines TRBV30 with TRBJ1-2, with a weak D call TRBD1 (5 bases). The clonotype comes from a woman aged 50 to 60 with Graves disease. The sequencing here drew on peripheral blood mononuclear cells (PBMCs), taken at new diagnosis, from a patient treated with antithyroid drugs. The CDR3 bases are TGTGCCTGGAGTGGGGGCGGGTATGGCTACACCTTC. It translates to CAWSGGGYGYTF. Filled out from reference TRBV30 and TRBJ1-2, the complete variable domain reads SQTIHQWPATLVQPVGSPLSLECTVEGTSNPNLYWYRQAAGRGLQLLFYSVGIGQISSEVPQNLSASRPQDRQFILSSKKLLLSDSGFYLCAWSGGGYGYTFGSGTRLTVV.